The 32 T cell receptor beta chains reported below all come from one sample, sequenced in a study of T cell repertoires in cytomegalovirus infection. TCRdb redid the calling of the reads with MiXCR, one entry per CDR3 protein. Of 310,000 or so distinct CDR3 sequences in the sample, roughly 9.3% were seen once. The sequenced sample was PBMCs. The receptors were sampled from a human donor in good health (CMV status not recorded). Some clones in this sample may be carry-over from other donors' samples.

The V and J genes are TRBV7-9 and TRBJ2-1, with 7 bases fitting TRBD2. CDR1 and CDR2 from the germline V gene are SEHNR and FQNEAQ (reference sequence). V shed 2 bases, J shed 2 bases, and the junction held 6 bases outside the gene matches. CDR3 length: 16 amino acids. The CDR3 DNA follows: TGTGCCAGCAGCTTAAAGACGGGGGGAACCTACAATGAGCAGTTCTTC. Its translation: CASSLKTGGTYNEQFF.

This clonotype was counted many times. CDR3 sequence: CASSYSNGDGTQYF. The CDR3 nucleotides read TGTGCCAGCAGTTACTCGAACGGGGACGGGACCCAGTACTTC. The gene calls are TRBV6-6 and TRBJ2-5, with D perhaps being TRBD1 or TRBD2 (5 bases each). This CDR3 comprises 14 residues. V lost 0 bases and J lost 7, with 12 bases in between. Germline V lookup: CDR1 MNHNY, CDR2 SVGAGI (reference sequence).

This clonotype has at least ten counts. The rearrangement links TRBV20-1 to TRBJ1-5; D not certain. V lost 2 bases, J lost 2 bases, and 7 bases lay in between. The CDR3 runs 13 residues. Germline CDR1 reads DFQATT; CDR2 reads SNEGSKA (reference sequence). The CDR3 nucleotides read TGCAGTGCTAGACAGTACCGCAATCAGCCCCAGCATTTT. Translation gives CSARQYRNQPQHF.

This clonotype was observed at least ten times. The chain is built from TRBV20-1 and TRBJ1-5; possible D gene TRBD1, 6 bases. The CDR3 is 13 residues long. Germline CDR1 and CDR2: DFQATT and SNEGSKA (reference sequence). Trimming took off 4 bases at V and 3 bases at J, with 10 bases between the two ends. DNA for the CDR3: TGCAGTGCTACCTGGGGGGCCAATCAGCCCCAGCATTTT. As protein: CSATWGANQPQHF.

This clonotype has a count of ten or more. The gene calls are TRBV6-1 and TRBJ1-2; TRBD1 aligns across 8 bases. The CDR3 extends over 15 amino acids. Germline CDR1 and CDR2: MNHNS and SASEGT. Trimming at V came to 6 bases and at J to 0 bases, leaving 6 bases not matched to a gene. CDR3 loop: CASRPGTGTNYGYTF. The CDR3 nucleotides are TGTGCCAGCAGGCCCGGGACAGGAACTAACTATGGCTACACCTTC.

This clonotype was counted ten times or more. The DNA for the CDR3 is TGTGCCAGCAGCTCTACATACAGTGGTGAAGCTTTCTTT. As protein: CASSSTYSGEAFF. The rearrangement joins TRBV7-2 to TRBJ1-1, with D hard to call. V lost 4 bases and J lost 7, with 13 bases in between. The CDR3 is 13 amino acids. Germline loops: CDR1 SGHTA, CDR2 FQGNSA. Filled out from reference TRBV7-2 and TRBJ1-1, the complete variable domain reads GAGVSQSPSNKVTEKGKDVELRCDPISGHTALYWYRQSLGQGLEFLIYFQGNSAPDKSGLPSDRFSAERTGGSVSTLTIQRTQQEDSAVYLCASSSTYSGEAFFGQGTRLTVV.

This clonotype has at least ten counts. The chain employs TRBV5-4 and TRBJ2-3; D not certain. This CDR3 has 13 amino acids. The germline V gene encodes CDR1 SGHNT and CDR2 YYREEE (reference sequence). V was clipped by 4 bases and J by 4 bases, with 10 bases between them. The CDR3 is CASSLQLADTQYF. The CDR3 bases are TGTGCCAGCAGCCTACAATTAGCAGATACGCAGTATTTT.

In this sample, this clonotype turned up a few times. Sequence at one end of the junction differs from germline and may be a read error. The rearrangement joins TRBV20-1 to TRBJ1-1, with TRBD1 matching over 7 bases. CDR3 size: 14 residues. Per the germline V gene, CDR1 is DFQATT and CDR2 is SNEGSKA (reference sequence). The CDR3 here is CSAREGASRTEAFF. CDR3 sequence (DNA): TGCAGTGCAAGAGAGGGGGCATCTAGGACTGAAGCTTTCTTT.

This clonotype came up a few times. This sequence joins TRBV6-1 and TRBJ2-2; TRBD1 agrees at 7 bases. With 8 bases clipped from V and 4 bases from J, the junction kept 10 bases outside the gene matches. The germline CDR1 and CDR2 sequences are MNHNS and SASEGT. This CDR3 is built from 15 residues. The chain's CDR3 is CASQDRARGTGELFF. CDR3 coding DNA: TGTGCCAGCCAAGACAGGGCTCGCGGCACCGGGGAGCTGTTTTTT.

This clonotype appeared many times. This chain uses TRBV4-2 with TRBJ1-5; D gene unclear. CDR3 length equals 14 residues. The V end lost 1 base, the J end lost 4 bases, and 8 bases lay between the germline ends. CDR1 is LGHNA, CDR2 YNFKEQ, per germline. For the CDR3, the DNA is TGTGCCAGCAGCCAAGGAGGGAGGAATCAGCCCCAGCATTTT. Protein sequence: CASSQGGRNQPQHF.

This clonotype was counted at least ten times. This chain links TRBV28 with TRBJ2-1, with no clear D. The CDR3 extends over 11 amino acids. CDR1 is MDHEN, CDR2 SYDVKM, per germline. V dropped 8 bases and J dropped 7 bases, with 9 bases sitting between them. The CDR3 DNA is TGTGCCAGCCCTTCCCATAATGAGCAGTTCTTC. It encodes CASPSHNEQFF.

The gene calls are TRBV2 and TRBJ1-5, with D perhaps TRBD1 (6 bases). In germline, CDR1 is SNHLY, CDR2 FYNNEI. The CDR3 totals 13 residues. With 5 bases removed from V and 4 bases from J, the gap between germline ends came to 9 bases. This CDR3 is CASSRGPNQPQHF. CDR3 nucleotides: TGTGCCAGCAGTCGGGGGCCGAATCAGCCCCAGCATTTT.

This rearrangement joins TRBV5-1 to TRBJ1-1, with D possibly being TRBD1 (5 bases). CDR3 length: 13 residues. V lost 0 bases and J lost 12, with 15 bases in between. Per the germline V gene, CDR1 is SGHRS and CDR2 is YFSETQ. CDR3 protein: CASSLGGVEGSFF. The CDR3 region has the DNA TGCGCCAGCAGCTTGGGGGGGGTGGAAGGTTCTTTCTTT.

This clonotype showed up many times. The gene calls are TRBV19 and TRBJ1-1; 7 bases align to TRBD1. Germline CDR1 is LNHDA and CDR2 is SQIVND (reference sequence). There are 15 residues in the CDR3. The ends lost 5 bases at V and 3 bases at J; junction bases unmatched: 9. The CDR3 region has the DNA TGTGCCAGTAGTGTCAAGCCAGGGGGTTACACTGAAGCTTTCTTT. Protein product: CASSVKPGGYTEAFF.

This clonotype occurred many times. The CDR3 sequence: CASSPATGGLTGIYGYTF. Written as DNA, the CDR3 is TGTGCCAGTTCCCCGGCGACAGGGGGCCTCACCGGGATATATGGCTACACCTTC. This chain uses TRBV19 with TRBJ1-2; TRBD1 agrees at 10 bases. The CDR3 loop spans 18 amino acids. In germline, CDR1 is LNHDA, CDR2 SQIVND (reference sequence). The V segment lost 8 bases and the J segment 5 bases; nucleotides outside the gene matches: 20.

This clonotype was seen at least ten times. The chain carries TRBV7-9 and TRBJ2-1; 8 bases map to TRBD1. With 5 bases clipped from V and 0 bases from J, the junction kept 6 bases outside the gene matches. This CDR3 has 16 residues. Germline-derived CDR1 and CDR2 are SEHNR and FQNEAQ (reference sequence). CDR3 in amino acids: CASSTPQGASYNEQFF. As DNA, the CDR3 is TGTGCCAGCAGCACACCCCAGGGGGCCTCCTACAATGAGCAGTTCTTC.

This clonotype occurred a few times. The chain is built from TRBV4-2 and TRBJ2-5, with 7 bases fitting TRBD1. Germline V CDR1 and CDR2: LGHNA, YNFKEQ. With 2 bases clipped from V and 2 bases from J, the junction kept 5 bases outside the gene matches. CDR3 length: 15 residues. The CDR3 reads CASSQNRDRQETQYF. DNA for the CDR3: TGTGCCAGCAGCCAAAACCGGGACAGACAAGAGACCCAGTACTTC.

The sample holds many counts of this clonotype. The chain has TRBV6-2 or TRBV6-3 and TRBJ1-5; no definite D call. Germline CDR1 is MNHEY and CDR2 is SVGEGT. This CDR3 spans 17 amino acids. Trimming removed 4 bases at V and 0 bases at J, with 16 bases between. The CDR3 coding sequence is TGTGCCAGCAGTTTAAGGGAGCAAGATTATAGCAATCAGCCCCAGCATTTT. Its translation: CASSLREQDYSNQPQHF.

The sample holds a few counts of this clonotype. The chain uses TRBV5-1 and TRBJ1-6; D unclear. The CDR3 loop spans 17 amino acids. V was shortened by 4 bases and J by 0 bases, with 14 bases between the two germline ends. The V gene's germline CDR1 is SGHRS and CDR2 YFSETQ. The chain's CDR3 is CASSETTLSSYNSPLHF. The CDR3 DNA reads TGCGCCAGCAGCGAGACTACCCTGAGCTCCTATAATTCACCCCTCCACTTT.

Ten or more counts support this clonotype. This chain joins TRBV7-9 and TRBJ1-2, with 11 bases lining up with TRBD1. J gave up 8 bases and V 5 bases, and 4 bases lay outside the gene matches. The germline V gene has CDR1 SEHNR and CDR2 FQNEAQ (reference sequence). This CDR3 has 13 residues. Here the CDR3 reads CASSPDRGQGYTF. The DNA of the CDR3 is TGTGCCAGCAGCCCGGACAGGGGGCAAGGCTACACCTTC.

This chain joins TRBV6-6 and TRBJ2-2, with D unresolved. CDR1 is MNHNY, CDR2 SVGAGI, per germline (reference sequence). There are 16 residues in the CDR3. The V and J ends lost 0 bases and 4 bases respectively, with 12 bases between them. CDR3 sequence: CASSYSPLAITGELFF. The DNA for the CDR3 is TGTGCCAGCAGTTACTCCCCTTTAGCAATCACCGGGGAGCTGTTTTTT.

Details on this clonotype: With a much larger clone just one base away, this may be a read error. The chain uses TRBV20-1 and TRBJ1-6; 7 bases agree with TRBD1. The junction had 8 bases not matched to a gene; V was cut back by 5 bases and J by 10 bases. This CDR3 has 13 amino acids. The V gene's germline CDR1 is DFQATT and CDR2 SNEGSKA (reference sequence). The CDR3 DNA is TGCAGTGCTCTTGGACAGGAAGGCTCACCCCTCCACTTT. The encoded protein is CSALGQEGSPLHF.

This clonotype was detected a few times. At one end, the junction sequence differs from germline, possibly due to a read error. The chain carries TRBV29-1 and TRBJ1-1; no firm D call. Per the germline V gene, CDR1 is SQVTM and CDR2 is ANQGSEA. CDR3 size: 15 residues. Written as DNA, the CDR3 is TGCAGCGTTCAAGAGGGATCGGGGTTCAACACTGAAGCTTTCTTT. Its protein product is CSVQEGSGFNTEAFF.

As regards this clonotype: A read error may produce the germline difference seen at one junction end. The rearrangement links TRBV10-2 to TRBJ2-2; possible D gene TRBD1, 6 bases. This CDR3 has 13 amino acids. Germline V gene lookup returns CDR1 WSHSY and CDR2 SAAADI. CDR3 sequence (DNA): TGCGCCGGCGACCAGGGGAACGCCGGGGAGCTGTTTTTT. Encoded protein: CAGDQGNAGELFF.

This clonotype was found many times. The rearrangement uses TRBV7-2 and TRBJ1-2; no reliable D call. The germline V gene encodes CDR1 SGHTA and CDR2 FQGNSA. Trimming cost V 3 bases and J 7 bases, with 18 bases left between them. This CDR3 spans 15 amino acids. In DNA, the CDR3 is TGTGCCAGCAGCTTCCTTTACACGGAGGGAGGTGGCTACACCTTC. This translates into CASSFLYTEGGGYTF.

The table lists this clonotype with a few counts. The rearrangement uses TRBV29-1 and TRBJ2-1, with D perhaps being TRBD1 or TRBD2 (5 bases each). Germline V gene data show CDR1 as SQVTM and CDR2 as ANQGSEA. V lost 7 bases to trimming and J lost 4 bases, with 11 bases between them. The CDR3 is 12 residues long. In nucleotides, the CDR3 is TGCAGCGCTTATTGGGGGTACAATGAGCAGTTCTTC. Encoded protein: CSAYWGYNEQFF.

This clonotype was recorded many times. The chain couples TRBV20-1 to TRBJ2-7; 14 nucleotides match TRBD2. V was pared by 2 bases and J by 6 bases, with 9 bases of the junction left unmatched. The CDR3 is 16 amino acids. From germline, CDR1 is DFQATT and CDR2 SNEGSKA (reference sequence). CDR3: CSARPAGLAGVFEQYV. In DNA form, the CDR3 reads TGCAGTGCTAGACCGGCGGGACTAGCGGGGGTCTTCGAGCAGTACGTC.

Many counts were recorded for this clonotype. One end of the junction is discordant with germline, which a read error may explain. This rearrangement joins TRBV29-1 to TRBJ2-1; 8 bases align to TRBD2. The germline CDR1 and CDR2 sequences are SQVTM and ANQGSEA. The CDR3 consists of 12 residues. The CDR3 sequence: CSVRGGDTPPLF. CDR3 DNA sequence: TGCAGCGTCCGGGGGGGGGACACCCCCCCTCTCTTC.

At least ten counts were recorded for this clonotype. The V gene is TRBV5-1, the J gene TRBJ1-1; D not certain. The CDR3 contains 14 residues. Per germline, CDR1 SGHRS and CDR2 YFSETQ. V lost 0 bases and J lost 1, with 7 bases in between. The CDR3 is CASSLAAQNTEAFF. In nucleotides, the CDR3 is TGCGCCAGCAGCTTGGCGGCCCAGAACACTGAAGCTTTCTTT.

Worth noting for this clonotype: One base away lies a much larger clone, so this may be a sequencing read error. This chain connects TRBV7-9 to TRBJ1-1; D uncertain. Germline V gene lookup returns CDR1 SEHNR and CDR2 FQNEAQ (reference sequence). The CDR3 contains 14 residues. CDR3 in amino acids: CASSPRAMNPEAFF. CDR3 coding DNA: TGTGCCAGCAGCCCCCGGGCAATGAACCCTGAAGCTTTCTTT.

The rearrangement links TRBV15 to TRBJ2-2; 8 nucleotides line up with TRBD2. With V trimmed by 5 bases and J by 3 bases, 11 bases remained unmatched. Germline values: CDR1 LNHNV, CDR2 YYDKDF (reference sequence). The CDR3 runs to 17 residues. Here the CDR3 DNA reads TGTGCCACCAGCCAAACACGGGGGGGCTTGTACACCGGGGAGCTGTTTTTT. Translated: CATSQTRGGLYTGELFF.

The V call is TRBV2, the J call TRBJ1-6; D uncertain. V was cut by 7 bases and J by 9 bases, with 13 bases left in between. The CDR3 spans 13 residues. The germline gives CDR1 SNHLY, CDR2 FYNNEI. CDR3 loop: CASISGETSPLHF. For the CDR3, the DNA is TGTGCCAGCATCTCCGGGGAAACTTCACCCCTCCACTTT.